These 10 T cell receptor beta chains were sequenced from one sample in a study of cytomegalovirus exposure and HLA in healthy donors. 60 Vbeta and 13 Jbeta primers were used in PCR. Profiling relied on immunoSEQ multiplex PCR, and the TCRdb table lists in-frame clones only, not all of them. The data contain some 170,000 clones, 70% to 85% of them singletons. The sample consisted of PBMCs. The receptors stem from a man between 25 and 39 years old in good health and CMV-seropositive.

Regarding this clone: The same CDR3 can be traced to other DNA sequences in this sample. V is TRBV5-1 and J is TRBJ1-2; D perhaps matches TRBD1 (5 bases). Trimming shortened V by 5 bases and J by 8 bases, and 13 bases separated the two germline ends. In germline, CDR1 is SGHRS, CDR2 YFSETQ. The CDR3 consists of 12 residues. DNA of the CDR3: TGCGCCAGCAGTCCCCAGGGAAAAGGCTACACCTTC. Residues: CASSPQGKGYTF.

The chain joins TRBV4-1 to TRBJ2-1; maybe TRBD2 (6 bases). This CDR3 spans 16 amino acids. Germline-derived CDR1 and CDR2 are MGHRA and YSYEKL. Trimming took off 0 bases at V and 3 bases at J, with 12 bases between the two ends. The CDR3: CASSQEGGLLYNEQFF. In DNA, the CDR3 is TGCGCCAGCAGCCAAGAGGGAGGACTCCTCTACAATGAGCAGTTCTTC.

The J gene is TRBJ1-6, the V gene TRBV5-1, with 7 bases matching TRBD1. The V gene's germline CDR1 is SGHRS and CDR2 YFSETQ. This CDR3 is built from 15 residues. The trim removed 0 bases at V and 8 bases at J, leaving 5 bases unmatched. CDR3 amino acids: CASSLAGTAYSPLHF. CDR3 DNA: TGCGCCAGCAGCTTGGCTGGGACAGCTTATTCACCCCTCCACTTT.

The CDR3 region has the DNA TGCGCCAGCAGCCAAGTTAAGGGGGTGAATGAAAAACTGTTTTTT. Protein sequence: CASSQVKGVNEKLFF. The V gene is TRBV4-3, the J gene TRBJ1-4; D is perhaps TRBD1 (6 bases). V lost 1 base and J lost 5, with 11 bases in between. The length of the CDR3 is 15 residues. Germline lookup yields CDR1 LGHNA and CDR2 YSLEER.

The chain has TRBV19 and TRBJ2-5; possible D gene TRBD2, 6 bases. In germline, CDR1 is LNHDA, CDR2 SQIVND (reference sequence). V lost 0 bases to trimming and J lost 0 bases, with 11 bases between them. CDR3 length: 16 residues. The chain's CDR3 is CASSIDTSLHQETQYF. The CDR3 DNA reads TGTGCCAGTAGTATAGATACTAGCCTTCACCAAGAGACCCAGTACTTC.

This clone was picked up a small number of times. The genes are TRBV5-1 and TRBJ1-1; D gene ambiguous. V was cut by 3 bases and J by 2 bases, with 8 bases left in between. This CDR3 is 13 amino acids long. Germline V gene data show CDR1 as SGHRS and CDR2 as YFSETQ. CDR3 sequence (DNA): TGCGCCAGCAGCTACACGGGAAACACTGAAGCTTTCTTT. This sequence encodes CASSYTGNTEAFF. Full variable domain (rest looked up from reference TRBV5-1 and TRBJ1-1): KAGVTQTPRYLIKTRGQQVTLSCSPISGHRSVSWYQQTPGQGLQFLFEYFSETQRNKGNFPGRFSGRQFSNSRSEMNVSTLELGDSALYLCASSYTGNTEAFFGQGTRLTVV.

This clone was found a few times. The chain has TRBV29-1 and TRBJ1-4; D is unclear. Looked up from germline, CDR1 is SQVTM and CDR2 is ANQGSEA. Trimming left V 6 bases short and J 4 bases short, with 12 bases between. The CDR3 runs 13 residues. The CDR3 DNA follows: TGCAGCGTCCTCCCCCAGGTTAATGAAAAACTGTTTTTT. Its translation is CSVLPQVNEKLFF.

The chain recombines TRBV29-1 with TRBJ2-5, with 7 bases matching TRBD2. The germline V gene encodes CDR1 SQVTM and CDR2 ANQGSEA. The CDR3 is made up of 13 amino acids. The trim removed 3 bases at V and 2 bases at J, leaving 3 bases unmatched. The CDR3 coding sequence is TGCAGCGTTGAGGGGACTACGCAAGAGACCCAGTACTTC. Amino acids: CSVEGTTQETQYF.

This chain connects TRBV21-1 to TRBJ1-6; the D call of TRBD1 is as the table states it, not checked on the DNA. TRBV21-1 is assigned pseudogene status. This CDR3 comprises 18 residues. The CDR3 DNA reads TGTGCCAGCAGCACCACAGGGGGCTCTGGAACCTATAATTCACCCCTCCACTTT. The encoded protein is CASSTTGGSGTYNSPLHF.

The chain employs TRBV28 and TRBJ2-7; 15 nucleotides match TRBD2. The CDR3 is made up of 15 amino acids. Germline loops: CDR1 MDHEN, CDR2 SYDVKM. V trimming: 5 bases; J trimming: 2 bases; junction bases outside the gene matches: 1. The CDR3 protein is CASSRTSGGAYEQYF. For the CDR3, the DNA is TGTGCCAGCAGTAGGACTAGCGGGGGGGCCTACGAGCAGTACTTC.